This T cell receptor (beta chain) was documented in a study of molecular identifiers for immune sequencing clone quantification. Previously described methods and listed TCR primers were used for bulk TCR libraries. TCRdb processed the PCR reads anew with MiXCR; each CDR3 protein has one entry. The sample records 400,000 to 600,000 distinct CDR3 sequences, around 23% being singletons. About this clonotype itself: This likely comes from a read error, as the CDR3 has no conserved phenylalanine or tryptophan at its end.

This CDR3 has 16 residues. Germline V gives CDR1 KGHDR, CDR2 SFDVKD. V lost 4 bases, J lost 7 bases, and 11 bases stayed unmatched. With 10%, 30% or 50% of RNA, about 20,000 to 1,100,000 naive CD8 T cells were sequenced. Naive CD8 T cells underwent sorting with the CD8+CD4-CCR7+CD45RA+ definition. The receptor comes from a human donor in good health. Some libraries in this study had Jurkat cell RNA spiked in. The rearrangement joins TRBV24-1 to TRBJ2-1; 8 bases align to TRBD2. Specimen: naive CD8+ T cells from blood, with Jurkat cell RNA spiked in. Subset defined: FACS-sorted CD8+CD4-CCR7+CD45RA+ naive T cells. In DNA, the CDR3 is TGTGCCACCAGTGAACAAACGGGACTAGGCCAGAATGAGCAGTTCCTC. This encodes CATSEQTGLGQNEQFL.